The subject of this entry is one T cell receptor (beta chain). Germline CDR1 and CDR2: KGHSH and LQKENI. The CDR3 has 15 residues. V lost 5 bases, J lost 6 bases, and 9 bases stayed unmatched. These data originate in a study of blood T cell repertoires in COVID-19. Background on the study: Sources were T cells, B-cell-depleted T cells, or PBMCs; the material itself was cDNA or gDNA.

Authors' data handling: Estimation of nucleated cell counts relied on the amplification of reference gene primers. Produced via immunoSEQ multiplex PCR; TCRdb's table is partial and in-frame only. V, J and clone size were drawn from that table, and D and trimming were deduced from the DNA. The sample yields some 380,000 clones, roughly 86% seen once. Participants spanned ages roughly 18 to 95 years and resided in 20 to 30 US areas. The study assigned cohorts using participant-reported clinical history. The sequence came from a woman in her forties with acute COVID-19. The sample taken for sequencing was PBMCs or T cells enriched from blood (not recorded which). The rearrangement links TRBV18 to TRBJ1-2, with 10 bases identical to TRBD1. The CDR3 sequence is CASSGLTGGSDGYTF. As DNA, the CDR3 is TGTGCCAGCTCAGGATTGACAGGGGGCAGTGATGGCTACACCTTC.